Listed below are T cell receptor beta chains from one sample, sequenced in a study of cytomegalovirus exposure and HLA in healthy donors. The protocol was immunoSEQ multiplex PCR, while the TCRdb copy is restricted to in-frame clones and leaves out a portion. This repertoire comprises tens of thousands of clones; its ten largest clones make up about 4%. Material: PBMCs. These receptors were collected from a female donor in good health and CMV-seropositive. CDR3s include the opening cysteine and the closing phenylalanine or tryptophan. A D gene is named only where the DNA matches it firmly. Not every row has a clone size; where given, it reads once, few, many or a size class.

j_call,v_call,d_call,clone_size,cdr3_aa,cdr3_nt
TRBJ2-5,TRBV6-5,.,.,CASSYSPGQETQYF,TGTGCCAGCAGTTACTCCCCAGGGCAAGAGACCCAGTACTTC
TRBJ1-2,TRBV2,.,.,CASIWGLGYGYTF,TGTGCCAGCATCTGGGGGCTCGGCTATGGCTACACCTTC
TRBJ2-5,TRBV15,TRBD1,.,CATSRVTGGLETQYF,TGTGCCACCAGCAGAGTGACAGGGGGCTTGGAGACCCAGTACTTC
TRBJ2-7,TRBV19,TRBD2,.,CASSITAGVFYEQYF,TGTGCCAGTAGTATAACAGCGGGAGTTTTCTACGAGCAGTACTTC
TRBJ2-7,TRBV7-9,.,.,CASSSDRYEQYF,TGTGCCAGCAGCTCAGACAGGTACGAGCAGTACTTC
TRBJ2-7,TRBV18,TRBD2,.,CASAPLLAGVFYEQYF,TGTGCCAGCGCACCCCTCCTAGCGGGAGTGTTTTACGAGCAGTACTTC
TRBJ2-3,TRBV7-2,.,.,CASSQRRGGGTDTQYF,TGTGCCAGCAGCCAAAGAAGGGGGGGTGGCACAGATACGCAGTATTTT
TRBJ1-6,TRBV14,.,.,CASSSQQGYNSPLHF,TGTGCCAGCAGCTCGCAACAGGGTTATAATTCACCCCTCCACTTT
TRBJ2-5,TRBV29-1,.,.,CSVAASPPETQYF,TGCAGCGTTGCGGCTAGCCCGCCCGAGACCCAGTACTTC
TRBJ2-6,TRBV28,TRBD1,.,CASSLQGASGANVLTF,TGTGCCAGCAGTTTACAGGGGGCGTCTGGGGCCAACGTCCTGACTTTC
TRBJ2-1,TRBV7-8,TRBD2,.,CASSSRTREFF,TGTGCCAGCAGCTCGAGGACTAGGGAGTTCTTC
TRBJ2-5,TRBV18,.,.,CASSPLQGETQYF,TGTGCCAGCTCACCGCTACAGGGAGAGACCCAGTACTTC
TRBJ1-1,TRBV4-3,.,.,CASSQLTTQVNTEAFF,TGCGCCAGCAGCCAATTAACTACACAAGTGAACACTGAAGCTTTCTTT
TRBJ2-1,TRBV2,TRBD2,medium-sized,CASTGLAGVNEQFF,TGTGCCAGCACGGGACTAGCGGGAGTTAATGAGCAGTTCTTC
TRBJ2-7,TRBV18,TRBD2,.,CASSPYDSGRHEQYF,TGTGCCAGCTCACCATATGATAGCGGGAGGCACGAGCAGTACTTC
TRBJ2-7,TRBV9,TRBD1,.,CASSLGQGAVNEQYF,TGTGCCAGCAGCTTGGGACAGGGGGCGGTTAATGAGCAGTACTTC
TRBJ2-2,TRBV9,.,.,CASSVRGRGTNTGELFF,TGTGCCAGCAGCGTACGCGGCCGGGGGACGAACACCGGGGAGCTGTTTTTT
TRBJ1-6,TRBV6-5,.,.,CASSLGQLDNSPLHF,TGTGCCAGCAGCTTAGGACAGTTAGATAATTCACCCCTCCACTTT
TRBJ2-1,TRBV7-2,.,medium-sized,CASSRGQNEQFF,TGTGCCAGCAGCCGGGGACAAAATGAGCAGTTCTTC
TRBJ2-7,TRBV7-2,TRBD2,.,CASSPGGEQYF,TGTGCCAGCAGCCCGGGGGGCGAGCAGTACTTC
TRBJ1-2,TRBV7-9,TRBD1,.,CASSFSGTVSYGYTF,TGTGCCAGCAGCTTTTCCGGGACAGTGAGCTATGGCTACACCTTC